These 17 T cell receptor beta chains came from one sample sequenced in a study of T cells in Graves' hyperthyroidism and ophthalmopathy. The investigators amplified TCR beta CDR3 regions from RNA transcripts. HTBI primers drove first-round RT-PCR of the TCR CDR3. Each CDR3 protein is one row after TCRdb ran MiXCR on the multiplex PCR reads. The data show hundreds of thousands of distinct CDR3 sequences, with 11% to 15% seen just once and approximately 15% held by the top ten. Input material: blood. Receptor source: a woman aged 40 to 55 with Graves' hyperthyroidism.

In this sample, this clonotype turned up many times. This chain links TRBV5-1 with TRBJ2-1; D not resolved. Germline-derived CDR1 and CDR2 are SGHRS and YFSETQ. The germline V and J ends were trimmed by 3 bases and 3 bases, with 7 bases remaining between them. CDR3 length: 13 residues. In DNA form, the CDR3 reads TGCGCCAGCAGCTCCCTCGACTACAATGAGCAGTTCTTC. Amino acid sequence: CASSSLDYNEQFF.

The genes are TRBV29-1 and TRBJ1-1; D not certain. Germline V gives CDR1 SQVTM, CDR2 ANQGSEA. The CDR3 runs 13 residues. Trimming took off 4 bases at V and 0 bases at J, with 9 bases between the two ends. CDR3 loop: CSVVAGMNTEAFF. The CDR3 DNA sequence: TGCAGCGTTGTCGCCGGCATGAACACTGAAGCTTTCTTT.

The genes are TRBV14 and TRBJ2-7, with TRBD1 matching over 9 bases. CDR1 is SGHDN, CDR2 FVKESK, per germline. After removal of 0 bases from V and 1 base from J, the junction contained 4 bases not matched to a gene. The CDR3 extends over 16 amino acids. The CDR3 nucleotides are TGTGCCAGCAGCCAAGATGTAGGACAGGGGTCCTACGAGCAGTACTTC. Its protein product is CASSQDVGQGSYEQYF.

This clonotype was observed a single time. The chain recombines TRBV20-1 with TRBJ1-6; D unresolved. CDR1 and CDR2 from the germline V gene are DFQATT and SNEGSKA (reference sequence). Trimming removed 6 bases from V and 7 bases from J, with 16 bases in between. The CDR3 loop spans 14 amino acids. CDR3 residues: CSASPGRENSPLHF. The CDR3 region has the DNA TGCAGTGCGTCGCCGGGTCGAGAGAATTCACCCCTCCACTTT.

J is TRBJ2-5 and V is TRBV24-1; no clear D gene. The CDR3 totals 14 residues. Germline CDR1 reads KGHDR; CDR2 reads SFDVKD. V gave up 1 base and J gave up 5 bases, with 10 bases separating them. CDR3 sequence reads: CATSDFGEEETQYF. The CDR3 nucleotides are TGTGCCACCAGTGATTTCGGCGAGGAGGAGACCCAGTACTTC.

This clonotype was found many times. The V call is TRBV20-1, the J call TRBJ2-1, with unresolved D. The CDR3 loop spans 11 amino acids. The V gene's germline CDR1 is DFQATT and CDR2 SNEGSKA (reference sequence). The V gene lost 6 bases and the J gene lost 4 bases, with 7 bases spanning the gap. The CDR3 here is CSALEYNEQFF. CDR3 bases: TGCAGTGCCCTAGAATACAATGAGCAGTTCTTC.

This clonotype was observed many times. This chain links TRBV20-1 with TRBJ2-3; the match to TRBD2 covers 8 bases. The CDR3 consists of 18 residues. Losses at the gene ends were 4 bases for V and 0 bases for J; bases not matched to a gene: 15. The germline gives CDR1 DFQATT, CDR2 SNEGSKA (reference sequence). This CDR3 is CSAMNDPPSGPSTDTQYF. CDR3 in DNA: TGCAGTGCTATGAATGACCCTCCTAGCGGGCCAAGCACAGATACGCAGTATTTT.

V and J are TRBV19 and TRBJ2-5; 10 bases are a match to TRBD2. The germline gives CDR1 LNHDA, CDR2 SQIVND (reference sequence). The junction had 8 bases not matched to a gene; V was cut back by 3 bases and J by 4 bases. This CDR3 contains 16 residues. CDR3 loop: CASSIGLAGEGETQYF. CDR3 DNA sequence: TGTGCCAGTAGTATCGGGCTAGCGGGAGAAGGAGAGACCCAGTACTTC.

The chain combines TRBV20-1 with TRBJ2-7; D call uncertain. The CDR3 contains 13 residues. Germline values: CDR1 DFQATT, CDR2 SNEGSKA (reference sequence). V was clipped by 3 bases and J by 4 bases, with 13 bases between them. The CDR3 nucleotides are TGCAGTGCTAGTCCTGGGGTAGGATACGAGCAGTACTTC. It encodes CSASPGVGYEQYF.

This clonotype was counted between two and nine times. The genes are TRBV5-6 and TRBJ2-5; D tentatively reads TRBD1 or TRBD2 (6 bases each). V lost 4 bases, J lost 5 bases, and 12 bases lay in between. The germline V gene encodes CDR1 SGHDT and CDR2 YYEEEE. This CDR3 comprises 13 residues. CDR3 sequence reads: CASSPRGVETQYF. CDR3 DNA sequence: TGTGCCAGCAGCCCGAGGGGGGTGGAGACCCAGTACTTC.

This clonotype was counted many times. This chain links TRBV7-6 with TRBJ2-3; unclear D gene. The CDR3 has 15 amino acids. The germline V gene encodes CDR1 SGHVS and CDR2 FNYEAQ. Trimming removed 5 bases from V and 4 bases from J, with 16 bases in between. The CDR3 sequence is CASSRTPIGSDTQYF. The CDR3 DNA sequence: TGTGCCAGCAGCCGGACGCCTATCGGGTCAGATACGCAGTATTTT.

This clonotype has a handful of counts. This chain uses TRBV30 with TRBJ1-5; D is undetermined. Germline CDR1 is GTSNPN and CDR2 is SVGIG (reference sequence). The V gene lost 0 bases and the J gene lost 5 bases, with 14 bases spanning the gap. This CDR3 spans 15 amino acids. The CDR3 DNA follows: TGTGCCTGGAGTGTACAGACCATAGGGCATCAGCCCCAGCATTTT. Residues: CAWSVQTIGHQPQHF.

This clonotype was seen repeatedly, ten times or more. The V and J genes are TRBV24-1 and TRBJ2-7; unclear D gene. Germline V gene data show CDR1 as KGHDR and CDR2 as SFDVKD. The ends were cut back, 5 bases at V and 3 bases at J, with 10 bases in the middle. The CDR3 runs to 13 residues. The CDR3 DNA sequence: TGTGCCACCAGTGGCTCCTCCCTCTACGAGCAGTACTTC. Protein sequence: CATSGSSLYEQYF.

Ten or more counts support this clonotype. The chain combines TRBV28 with TRBJ1-1; D call uncertain. Germline V CDR1 and CDR2: MDHEN, SYDVKM. V was shortened by 3 bases and J by 2 bases, with 10 bases between the two germline ends. This CDR3 is 14 amino acids long. CDR3: CASSFAHSNTEAFF. The DNA of the CDR3 is TGTGCCAGCAGTTTCGCCCATTCCAACACTGAAGCTTTCTTT.

J is TRBJ1-5 and V is TRBV20-1, with 8 bases identical to TRBD1. Trimming at V came to 1 base and at J to 5 bases, leaving 4 bases not matched to a gene. Germline V gene lookup returns CDR1 DFQATT and CDR2 SNEGSKA (reference sequence). The CDR3 runs 14 residues. The CDR3 region is CSARADRDDQPQHF. The CDR3 coding sequence is TGCAGTGCTAGAGCGGACAGGGACGATCAGCCCCAGCATTTT.

This clonotype was seen a handful of times. The rearrangement uses TRBV28 and TRBJ1-3; D gene unclear. V gave up 3 bases and J gave up 0 bases, with 12 bases separating them. Germline values: CDR1 MDHEN, CDR2 SYDVKM. The CDR3 runs 16 residues. The chain's CDR3 is CASSFTPRGSGNTIYF. The CDR3 DNA sequence: TGTGCCAGCAGTTTCACCCCTCGGGGCTCTGGAAACACCATATATTTT.

This clonotype has at least ten counts. CDR3 DNA sequence: TGCAGTGCTAGTTCGCCCCAAGTCCCGGATAACACTGAAGCTTTCTTT. Its translation: CSASSPQVPDNTEAFF. This rearrangement joins TRBV20-1 to TRBJ1-1; D is unclear. Trimming removed 3 bases at V and 2 bases at J, with 19 bases between. Germline assignment: CDR1 DFQATT and CDR2 SNEGSKA (reference sequence). This CDR3 is 16 amino acids long.